The TCR beta chain described here comes from a study of CD8 T cells in Susac syndrome. Sequencing targeted TCR beta in blood CD8+ and CD4+ T cells. An amount of RNA that ranged from about 0.45 to 1 ug was reverse transcribed with random hexamers. TCRdb independently ran MiXCR on the immunoSEQ multiplex PCR reads; one entry per CDR3 protein. The sample includes tens of thousands of distinct CDR3 sequences, 93% of them seen just once. This clonotype was recorded once. Source material: CD8+ T cells from PBMCs. This TCR derives from a human donor in good health.

The CDR3 coding sequence is TGTGCCAGCAGTTACCTAGCGGGGCACTCCTACGAGCAGTACTTC. Amino acid sequence: CASSYLAGHSYEQYF. The genes are TRBV6-2 or TRBV6-3 and TRBJ2-7; the match to TRBD2 covers 9 bases. The V and J ends lost 2 bases and 0 bases, in that order; junction bases with no gene match: 2. The CDR3 is made up of 15 amino acids. Per germline, CDR1 MNHEY and CDR2 SVGEGT.